Listed here are 16 T cell receptor beta chains from one sample, sequenced in a study of metastatic and nonmetastatic thyroid tumors. All patients were treatment-naive before thyroid surgery. TCRdb reanalyzed the PCR reads via MiXCR. The sample has some 16,000 clones, 24% seen once. Sequencing was carried out using tumor tissue. The receptors derive from a female donor with papillary thyroid cancer or a benign thyroid nodule (not recorded which). Some clones in this sample may be carry-over from other donors' samples.

This clone counts as medium-sized. One end of the junction varies from germline; a read error may be responsible. The V gene is TRBV6-1, the J gene TRBJ1-1; 10 nucleotides align to TRBD1. The CDR3 runs to 11 residues. Per the germline V gene, CDR1 is MNHNS and CDR2 is SASEGT. The CDR3 spells CASRQGATVDF. CDR3 bases: TGTGCCAGCCGACAGGGGGCGACCGTCGACTTT.

In this sample, this clone is medium-sized (0.01 to 0.1%). V and J are TRBV27 and TRBJ2-7, with D unresolved. V was shortened by 1 base and J by 1 base, with 11 bases between the two germline ends. This CDR3 is 15 amino acids long. CDR1 and CDR2 from the germline V gene are MNHEY and SMNVEV (reference sequence). DNA of the CDR3: TGTGCCAGCAGTTTATTTCAGGCTGGATCCTACGAGCAGTACTTC. This encodes CASSLFQAGSYEQYF.

This clone was recorded only once. Other nucleotide sequences from this sample produce the same CDR3. The genes are TRBV7-9 and TRBJ2-2, with D possibly being TRBD2 (6 bases). The V end was cut by 5 bases, the J end by 2 bases, with 12 bases between. CDR1 and CDR2 from the germline V gene are SEHNR and FQNEAQ (reference sequence). CDR3 length: 15 amino acids. Here the CDR3 reads CASSVSGVNTGELFF. In nucleotides, the CDR3 is TGTGCCAGCAGCGTTAGCGGTGTCAACACCGGGGAGCTGTTTTTT.

This clone has more than one count but fewer than ten. The genes are TRBV6-2 or TRBV6-3 and TRBJ1-6, with TRBD1 matching 11 bases. The V gene's germline CDR1 is MNHEY and CDR2 SVGEGT. CDR3 size: 14 residues. Trimming took 6 bases from V and 12 from J; bases not matched to a gene: 7. DNA for the CDR3: TGTGCCAGCAGCAAGGGACAGGGGGGATTACCCCTCCACTTT. This translates into CASSKGQGGLPLHF.

In its sample, this clone is medium-sized. This chain joins TRBV9 and TRBJ2-1; 8 bases match TRBD2. With 1 base clipped from V and 0 bases from J, the junction kept 6 bases outside the gene matches. The CDR3 has 17 residues. Germline values: CDR1 SGDLS, CDR2 YYNGEE. The DNA of the CDR3 is TGTGCCAGCAGCGTAAATTCCGGGAGGGTCTCCTACAATGAGCAGTTCTTC. It codes for CASSVNSGRVSYNEQFF.

The rearrangement links TRBV20-1 to TRBJ1-5; D uncertain. Germline assignment: CDR1 DFQATT and CDR2 SNEGSKA (reference sequence). Trimming stripped 6 bases from V and 1 base from J, with 7 bases between. This CDR3 comprises 12 residues. CDR3 sequence reads: CSALVSNQPQHF. The CDR3 nucleotides are TGCAGTGCGCTCGTAAGCAATCAGCCCCAGCATTTT.

The genes are TRBV20-1 and TRBJ2-7; D gene ambiguous. Trimming left V 1 base short and J 2 bases short, with 6 bases between. The V gene's germline CDR1 is DFQATT and CDR2 SNEGSKA (reference sequence). This CDR3 region has 12 residues. The CDR3 loop reads CSARGSTYEQYF. In nucleotides, the CDR3 is TGCAGTGCTAGAGGCTCAACCTACGAGCAGTACTTC.

Comments on this clone: At one end the junction does not follow the germline gene, possibly because of a read error. This sequence joins TRBV13 and TRBJ2-6; a weak D match, TRBD1 (5 bases). Germline V gene sequence: CDR1 PRHDT, CDR2 FYEKMQ (reference sequence). This CDR3 has 17 amino acids. CDR3 nucleotides: TGTGCCATCAGCTTCTTGCGCTACAACTCTGGGGCCAACGCCCTGACTTTC. It specifies CAISFLRYNSGANALTF.

The V gene is TRBV12-3 or TRBV12-4, the J gene TRBJ1-5; 7 nucleotides line up with TRBD1. This CDR3 contains 17 residues. The V segment lost 7 bases and the J segment 3 bases; nucleotides outside the gene matches: 15. CDR3 amino acids: CASTFGTVPYINQPQHF. In DNA form, the CDR3 reads TGTGCCAGCACCTTTGGGACAGTACCTTATATCAATCAGCCCCAGCATTTT.

This clone was recorded many times. This same CDR3 is encoded by further DNA sequences in the sample. CDR3 residues: CSVEGGADNYGYTF. CDR3 nucleotide sequence: TGCAGCGTGGAGGGGGGGGCAGATAACTATGGCTACACCTTC. The chain has TRBV29-1 and TRBJ1-2; weak D call: TRBD1 (6 bases). The CDR3 length is 14 residues. CDR1 and CDR2 from the germline V gene are SQVTM and ANQGSEA. Trimming removed 6 bases from V and 1 base from J, with 15 bases in between.

The chain has TRBV11-2 and TRBJ2-7, with TRBD2 matching over 10 bases. The CDR3 contains 14 residues. Germline V gives CDR1 SGHAT, CDR2 FQNNGV. Trimming removed 1 base from V and 6 bases from J; junction bases left unmatched: 3. In nucleotides, the CDR3 is TGTGCCAGCAGCTTAGGCCTAGCGGGAGCCGAGCAGTACTTC. It specifies CASSLGLAGAEQYF.

Many counts were recorded for this clone. Germline is not matched at one junction end, which may reflect a read error. The V gene is TRBV11-2, the J gene TRBJ2-1; TRBD2 matches at 14 bases. This CDR3 spans 16 amino acids. Germline CDR1 reads SGHAT; CDR2 reads FQNNGV. The CDR3: CASTPRAGLAGASGLF. DNA of the CDR3: TGTGCCAGCACCCCACGGGCGGGACTAGCGGGAGCTTCAGGACTCTTC.

In this sample, this clone turned up many times. V usage is TRBV9 and J usage is TRBJ2-3; TRBD2 might be the D (5 bases). CDR3 length equals 15 residues. Trimming cost V 2 bases and J 0 bases, with 10 bases left between them. Germline CDR1 SGDLS, CDR2 YYNGEE. Here the CDR3 DNA reads TGTGCCAGCAGCGTTAGCAGCGGTAGCACAGATACGCAGTATTTT. Translating it yields CASSVSSGSTDTQYF. The full variable domain, completed using reference TRBV9 and TRBJ2-3, is DSGVTQTPKHLITATGQRVTLRCSPRSGDLSVYWYQQSLDQGLQFLIQYYNGEERAKGNILERFSAQQFPDLHSELNLSSLELGDSALYFCASSVSSGSTDTQYFGPGTRLTVL.

This clone rates as medium-sized (0.01 to 0.1%). The chain uses TRBV6-2 or TRBV6-3 and TRBJ2-6; 7 nucleotides match TRBD2. Germline V gene sequence: CDR1 MNHEY, CDR2 SVGEGT. Trimming removed 5 bases from V and 2 bases from J; junction bases left unmatched: 6. The CDR3 consists of 16 residues. The CDR3 sequence is CASSPSGKAGANVLTF. The CDR3 DNA reads as TGTGCCAGCAGTCCAAGCGGGAAGGCTGGGGCCAACGTCCTGACTTTC.

This clone was recorded a few times. This sequence joins TRBV27 and TRBJ2-1; D gene ambiguous. Trimming pared 3 bases from V and 11 bases from J, leaving 11 bases between. The CDR3 totals 12 residues. Germline assignment: CDR1 MNHEY and CDR2 SMNVEV (reference sequence). Here the CDR3 reads CASSLIDSKQFF. CDR3 nucleotides: TGTGCCAGCAGTTTGATAGATTCTAAGCAGTTCTTC.

The rearrangement links TRBV20-1 to TRBJ2-5; 14 bases line up with TRBD2. The J segment lost 2 bases and the V segment lost 5 bases, leaving 4 bases of the junction unmatched. Germline V gene data show CDR1 as DFQATT and CDR2 as SNEGSKA (reference sequence). CDR3 length: 15 residues. CDR3 region: CSAYRLAGGQETQYF. Here the CDR3 DNA reads TGCAGTGCTTATCGACTAGCGGGAGGGCAAGAGACCCAGTACTTC.